This T cell receptor beta chain was sequenced during a study of blood T cell repertoires in COVID-19 (TCRdb year 2020). As for the study more broadly: Samples from collaborators originated in the United States, Italy and Spain and spanned both the acute and convalescent phases of COVID-19. The repertoires were made available in a free public database intended to serve as a resource for research on the immune response to SARS-CoV-2. Sample metadata almost always included a de-identified subject ID, COVID-19 status, age in years and sex. Where HLA class I and class II types were available, the types were taken from metadata supplied by the sample provider, not from assay-based typing. The material from the prospective study consisted of cDNA or gDNA derived from T cells, B-cell-depleted T cells, or PBMCs. The samples were drawn from two sources: the first 160 participants of the ongoing ImmuneRACE study, and some 1,300 subjects contributed by 6 global collaborators. The dataset comprised deeply sampled blood TCRbeta repertoires from subjects exposed to, actively infected with, or recovered from COVID-19. The investigation overall reported the following: How much clinical and demographic metadata was included differed by source and by participant, and the metadata was provided uncurated.

Points on this clone: Its cognate antigen has yet to be identified. Per-base quality was not reported, and no clone a single base away is much larger than it.

The immunoSEQ Assay, a bias-controlled multiplex PCR, was used to amplify TCRbeta CDR3 regions from genomic DNA. The authors' analysis ran thus. Within the assay, amplification of reference gene primers was used to estimate how many nucleated cells each sample contained. To quantify the absolute abundance of each unique TCRbeta CDR3 rearrangement, sequence reads were collapsed and filtered. For each sample, productive Simpson clonality was calculated by taking the square root of Simpson's diversity index across productive rearrangements. TCRdb took over this immuneACCESS table, retaining in-frame rearrangements with V and J assigned. Such tables are incomplete; in checked studies, under half of the missing clones stem from an unresolved V gene, and the remainder is unexplained. The V and J calls and clone size are taken from that table; D and trimming were inferred from the DNA. The table for this sample lists about 58,000 clones; about 85% of them were counted only once. The ten largest clonotypes hold approximately 5% of the sample.

Germline trimming: 3 bases from V, 1 base from J; junction bases outside gene matches: 6. The CDR3 goes from the cysteine to the phenylalanine over 16 residues. The sequence is cut down to CDR3 DNA, 48 bases in frame from base 1. The CDR1 and CDR2 encoded by the germline V gene (reference sequence) are MNHEY and SMNVEV. Each collaborating institution followed its own protocols to collect whole blood in K2EDTA tubes. For TCRbeta analysis, collaborators shipped samples as frozen whole blood, isolated PBMCs, or DNA extracted from either of those sample types. This receptor was identified in a man in his forties or fifties with active COVID-19. Sequences were obtained from peripheral blood. The chain is assembled from TRBV27 and TRBJ2-1, with 7 central nucleotides matching TRBD2. The CDR3 reads CASSFGLESSYNEQFF. The DNA sequence reads TGTGCCAGCAGTTTTGGACTAGAGAGTTCCTACAATGAGCAGTTCTTC.